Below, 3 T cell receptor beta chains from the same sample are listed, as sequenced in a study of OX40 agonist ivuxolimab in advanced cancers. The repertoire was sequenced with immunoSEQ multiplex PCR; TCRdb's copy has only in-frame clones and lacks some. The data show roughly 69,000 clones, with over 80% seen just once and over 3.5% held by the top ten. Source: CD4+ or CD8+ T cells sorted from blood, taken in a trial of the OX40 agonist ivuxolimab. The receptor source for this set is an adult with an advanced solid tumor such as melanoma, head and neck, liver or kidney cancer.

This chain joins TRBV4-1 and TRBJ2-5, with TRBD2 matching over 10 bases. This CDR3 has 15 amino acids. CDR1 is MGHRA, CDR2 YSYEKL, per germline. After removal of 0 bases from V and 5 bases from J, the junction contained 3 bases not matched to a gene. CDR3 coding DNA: TGCGCCAGCAGCCAAGATCAGACTAGCGGGGAGACCCAGTACTTC. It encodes CASSQDQTSGETQYF.

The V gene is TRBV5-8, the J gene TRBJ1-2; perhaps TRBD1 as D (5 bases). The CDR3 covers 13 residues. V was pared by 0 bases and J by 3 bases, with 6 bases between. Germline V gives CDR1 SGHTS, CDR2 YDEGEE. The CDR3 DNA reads TGTGCCAGCAGCTTGGGGACACACTATGGCTACACCTTC. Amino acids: CASSLGTHYGYTF.

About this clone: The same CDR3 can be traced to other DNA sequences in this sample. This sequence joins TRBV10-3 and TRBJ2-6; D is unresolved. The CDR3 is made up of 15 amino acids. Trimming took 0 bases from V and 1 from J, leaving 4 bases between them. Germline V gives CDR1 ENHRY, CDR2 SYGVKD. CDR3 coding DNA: TGTGCCATCAGTGAGTCTGGGTCTGGGGCCAACGTCCTGACTTTC. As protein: CAISESGSGANVLTF.